This TCR beta chain comes out of a study of cytomegalovirus exposure and HLA in healthy donors. Study-wide points: Available immune exposure information was restricted to CMV serostatus only. There were several of the most significant clusters that appeared linked to common viral pathogens in a later analysis. The authors listed over 150 TCR beta chains as cytomegalovirus-associated.

J was trimmed by 5 bases and V by 5 bases; bases with no gene match: 6. The CDR3 extends over 13 amino acids. The germline V gene has CDR1 SQVTM and CDR2 ANQGSEA. Vbeta (60) and Jbeta (13) primers were used in the PCR. The method was immunoSEQ multiplex PCR; TCRdb's version includes in-frame clones alone and lacks a portion of them. The table shows approximately 80,000 clones, with 65% to 85% occurring only once. About this clone: The antigen is unknown.

Sequencing was performed on PBMCs. The chain uses TRBV29-1 and TRBJ2-7; 10 bases fit TRBD2. This sequence was found in a woman in her forties in good health and CMV-seropositive. CDR3 region: CSVFSGRSNEQYF. CDR3 in DNA: TGCAGCGTTTTTAGCGGGAGGAGTAACGAGCAGTACTTC.